This record covers a single TCR beta chain. What antigen it recognizes has not been identified. Qualities for individual bases were not recorded, and no much larger clone is one base off. The data belong to a study of cytomegalovirus exposure and HLA in healthy donors (dated by TCRdb to about 2017). Study-wide context: In an earlier analysis of some 550 of the donors, around 300 Gb of sequence data and some 100 million unique TCR beta sequences from about 180 million T cells were reported. About 310 gigabases of sequencing data and approximately 85 million unique TCR sequences were included in an early release covering around 600 HLA-typed donors. Among the roughly 400 genotyped donors, approximately 77% belonged to the genetic ancestry cluster associated with self-reported Caucasian donors. The study was designed to test whether signatures of past pathogen exposure could be identified by cataloging public T cell receptors. The study used immunosequencing to profile the T cell repertoires of about 670 subjects and linked those repertoires to cytomegalovirus serostatus. In addition to the first cohort of 666 subjects, a separate validation cohort of approximately 120 different subjects was used. To predict cytomegalovirus infection status, the study brought together high-throughput TCR immunosequencing, statistical association of individual TCRs with disease status, and machine learning. To study patterns of TCR occurrence, a later analysis re-analyzed previously published TCR beta repertoires from more than 550 donors and added high-resolution HLA genotyping. Rather than drawing on any new phenotypic data, the later analysis identified candidate immune exposures from TCR beta sequences and the way those sequences occurred across donors. An earlier analysis of several hundred of the donors used high-throughput TCR beta sequencing to judge whether each TCR beta V gene segment behaved as functional or pseudogenic. Donor age, sex, ethnicity and CMV serostatus were compiled alongside the repertoire data. In a later genetic analysis, genome-wide SNP genotypes for about 55% of the roughly 670 donors were used, and that subset was treated as a discovery cohort. Every repertoire in the discovery cohort had been generated on one and the same sequencing platform. Both class I and class II loci were covered by HLA typing, at four-digit resolution. Typing coverage differed by locus: A, B, C, DRB1 and DQB1 were typed in about 620-640 donors, DQA1 in about 510, DPA1 in roughly 590, and DPB1 in around 440. Roughly five DR-DQ haplotypes were handled as single units for association and clustering because linkage in the cohort was strong. On average, around 240,000 unique TCR beta nucleotide sequences were sequenced per donor among some 420 genotyped donors of the cohort, with 15% to 20% of those sequences being non-productive. On the study overall, not on this receptor specifically: Most TCR sequences were observed very rarely across donors, whereas some public TCRs were present in many individuals. A further reported finding was that TCR beta sequences accurately predicted the HLA-A and HLA-B alleles for most subjects in the first cohort. In an earlier analysis of about 600 of the donors, most TCR beta V segments appeared in productive rearrangements about 87% or about 30% of the time, broadly matching IMGT annotations. The sequencing pipeline was judged likely to have produced a cluster of highly shared sequence variants as a technical artifact. According to a later analysis, parvovirus B19, influenza, CMV and Epstein-Barr virus appeared linked to several top co-occurrence clusters. At a false discovery rate of 0.05, a later analysis linked fewer than 20,000 TCR beta sequences to specific HLA alleles. In a later genetic analysis, fewer N-insertions in productive TCRs were reported among donors in an Asian-associated ancestry cluster than the approximately 630-donor mean. Some IMGT-functional V segments, including TRBV6-2 and TRBV6-3, could not be distinguished by the 87-base-pair reads and were therefore excluded. The only immune exposure information available for the cohort was CMV serostatus. When HLA alleles, especially DR and DQ, strongly co-occurred, attributing TCR associations to individual alleles was difficult. The earlier analysis of almost 600 of the donors excluded some 15 rarely observed V segments, including chromosome 9 orphons, because counts were too low. Linkage disequilibrium might explain the correlated functional status among segregating V segments, but an unknown experimental factor could not be excluded. The study listed 150 to 200 TCR beta chains as associated with cytomegalovirus. In vitro tests confirmed that three of the cytomegalovirus-associated TCR beta chains recognize cytomegalovirus antigens. In a later analysis, most CMV-associated TCR beta chains were found to appear HLA-restricted, with HLA associations seemingly driven largely by CMV exposure. HLA typing was unavailable for some donors at each locus, so association tests used only the typed subset. The authors suggested that the approach could potentially be extended to other disease states and immunological phenotypes. This cohort had only TCR beta chains sequenced, and the lack of alpha or paired-chain data limited which features could be detected. In a later genetic analysis, a missense DCLRE1C variant was associated with V-gene and J-gene trimming of TCR beta chains, and the association was replicated in an independent cohort. In a later analysis, HLA-associated TCR beta chains were found to be more clonally expanded and to have lower generation probabilities than equally common non-associated chains. Sequencing depth was assumed to be roughly uniform across donors in the presence/absence analyses, though that assumption may not hold. The classifier was reported to diagnose cytomegalovirus status with high specificity and sensitivity in both the original and validation cohorts. In a later analysis, TCR association rates were found to vary across HLA loci, with the most associated TCRs seen for DRB1 alleles and the fewest for HLA-C alleles.

From the cysteine through the phenylalanine, the CDR3 covers 13 amino acids. Only the CDR3 portion is preserved as DNA: 39 bases, with reading frame beginning at the first base. Unmatched junction bases come to 5, with V trimmed by 6 bases and J by 3 bases. From a lookup of the germline V gene, CDR1 and CDR2 are SGHRS and YFSETQ. The cohort was made up of under 800 healthy bone marrow donors. At the time of sampling, every cohort member was nominally healthy, though immune exposures that went unrecorded were likely present. The donor tested CMV seropositive, placing the donor among the 250 to 350 seropositive members of the cohort. A peripheral blood sample was provided by each donor, and peripheral blood mononuclear cells were used for TCR beta sequencing. Genomic DNA was extracted from the blood cell samples with the Qiagen DNeasy Blood Extraction Kit. Library preparation used the immunoSEQ multiplex PCR assay. A mixture of 60 forward primers for TCR Vbeta segments and 13 reverse primers for TCR Jbeta segments was used in the multiplex PCR. The CDR3 region of rearranged TCR beta genes was amplified from genomic DNA by a multiplex PCR assay. The amplified TCR beta libraries were sequenced on the Illumina HiSeq System as 87-base-pair reads. Processing in the source paper ran as follows. In a later analysis, roughly 80 million unique TCR beta chains were counted across the roughly 610 repertoires, and approximately 9.9 million of these chains were shared by at least two donors. Raw reads were error-corrected and collapsed into unique sequences with a nearest-neighbor algorithm that merged closely related sequences to remove PCR and sequencing errors. V, D and J gene segments were assigned by aligning CDR3 sequences to IMGT reference sequences. For a sequence to be retained, at least a six-nucleotide match to both a V gene segment and a J gene segment was required. Rearrangements were called productive when the CDR3 lacked stop codons and stayed in frame with V and J; all others were non-productive. Following IMGT convention, CDR3 was defined as the stretch from the second conserved V-encoded cysteine to the conserved J-encoded phenylalanine. In an earlier analysis of approximately 590 of the donors, sequences lacking an unambiguous match to a single V gene segment were excluded. In an earlier analysis of approximately 610 of the donors, V segments were called functional above 56.7% productive rearrangements and were called segregating when the between-donor standard deviation exceeded 5%. A statistical classification framework was developed to diagnose cytomegalovirus status using the catalog of TCR beta chain sequences. In a later analysis, V and J genes were assigned by comparing TCR nucleotide sequences against IMGT/GENE-DB human TR gene sequences. A later analysis assigned CDR3 sequences and most-parsimonious VDJ recombination scenarios with the TCRdist pipeline. In a later analysis, each TCR beta chain was defined by its CDR3 amino acid sequence together with its V-gene family, and reads lacking a unique V-gene family were excluded. To address suspected cross-contamination and a sequencing artifact, a later analysis removed some 620 highly shared, low-generation-probability nucleotide sequences. For each public chain, a later analysis derived a clonal expansion index from normalized ranks of inferred template counts within each repertoire. In a later analysis, generation probabilities were computed with a VDJ recombination model fitted to out-of-frame rearrangements, and the resulting probabilities were checked against IGoR. In a later analysis, hypergeometric tests were used to score TCR-TCR, TCR-HLA and TCR-CMV co-occurrence, with a repertoire-size bias correction applied to TCR pairs. In a later analysis, false discovery rates were estimated by permuting HLA or CMV assignments 20 times. In a later analysis, co-occurring TCRs were grouped with DBSCAN, and TCRdist sequence similarity was added when clustering was performed within HLA-allele-positive subsets. Co-occurrence clustering excluded repertoires with fewer than 30,000 or more than 120,000 public chains, plus five with anomalous nucleotide sharing. TCRdb stores this immuneACCESS table with in-frame sequences only. Part of the clones is absent; in the studies checked, under half of the shortfall reflects unresolved V genes, and no reason is known for the rest. For V, J and clone size, that table is used; D and trimming come from the DNA. The sample table holds approximately 97,000 clones, of which roughly three quarters were seen once. 9.6% of the sample lies in the top ten.

The receptor chain draws on TRBV5-1 and TRBJ2-7; 8 central bases correspond to TRBD2. The TCR was taken from a male donor in good health and CMV-seropositive. Sample: PBMCs. CDR3 region: CASTLRGGYEQYF. The sequenced DNA is TGCGCCAGCACCCTCCGGGGGGGCTACGAGCAGTACTTC.